This T cell receptor beta chain was sequenced for a study of CD8+CD57+ T cells in acquired aplastic anemia. Germline lookup yields CDR1 LNHDA and CDR2 SQIVND (reference sequence). Trimming at V came to 3 bases and at J to 6 bases, leaving 14 bases not matched to a gene. The CDR3 sequence is 18 residues long. Study-wide results and limits: Patients versus controls showed no significant CD8+ Simpson's diversity difference.

Using genomic DNA as the template, TCR beta VDJ and CDR3 profiling was carried out. TCRdb reprocessed the reads with MiXCR, giving one entry per CDR3 protein. The data hold 50,000 to 65,000 distinct CDR3 sequences, with around 55% observed a single time. This clonotype was counted ten times or more. Its antigen is as yet unknown. The sequencing input was sorted CD4+, CD8+, or CD8+CD57+ T cells (not recorded which) from PBMCs. The TCR sequence derives from a human donor in good health, serving as a control. The chain uses TRBV19 and TRBJ1-5, with TRBD1 identical over 10 bases. The CDR3 DNA follows: TGTGCCAGTAGTATCGGGGAGGGGACAGGGGAGCGCAGTCAGCCCCAGCATTTT. Protein product: CASSIGEGTGERSQPQHF. The full variable domain, with the rest looked up from reference TRBV19 and TRBJ1-5, is DGGITQSPKYLFRKEGQNVTLSCEQNLNHDAMYWYRQDPGQGLRLIYYSQIVNDFQKGDIAEGYSVSREKKESFPLTVTSAQKNPTAFYLCASSIGEGTGERSQPQHFGDGTRLSIL.